Listed below are T cell receptor beta chains from one sample, sequenced in a study of T-cell memory formation after mild COVID-19. MiXCR, applied by TCRdb to the 5' RACE reads, yields one record per CDR3 protein. The repertoire holds 210,000 or so distinct CDR3 sequences, with over 9.5% as singletons. The sequencing sample was made of PBMCs or a T cell subset sorted from them (not recorded which). The receptor set was obtained from a man aged 18 to 29 who had mild COVID-19 (a few samples of this study predate the infection). Cell type and time point are not known. CDR3s include the opening cysteine and the closing phenylalanine or tryptophan. Fields, in order: V gene, D gene, J gene, clone size, CDR3 protein. A D gene is named only where the DNA matches it firmly. Expanded clones get a size class; other rows say once, few or many, or leave the size out.

v_gene: TRBV9
d_gene: TRBD2
j_gene: TRBJ2-3
abundance: .
CDR3aa: CASKRGAGADTQYF

v_gene: TRBV20-1
d_gene: .
j_gene: TRBJ2-3
abundance: few
CDR3aa: CSAGDSSTDTQYF

v_gene: TRBV5-1
d_gene: .
j_gene: TRBJ2-3
abundance: many
CDR3aa: CASSLGQTTDTQYF

v_gene: TRBV27
d_gene: .
j_gene: TRBJ2-5
abundance: few
CDR3aa: CASSPLQGQETQYF

v_gene: TRBV6-6
d_gene: .
j_gene: TRBJ2-7
abundance: .
CDR3aa: CASTRERGSHEQYF

v_gene: TRBV11-2
d_gene: .
j_gene: TRBJ1-6
abundance: few
CDR3aa: CASSENSPLHF

v_gene: TRBV5-1
d_gene: .
j_gene: TRBJ1-2
abundance: .
CDR3aa: CASSLGERGAVDGYTF

v_gene: TRBV20-1
d_gene: TRBD1
j_gene: TRBJ1-2
abundance: .
CDR3aa: CSARPISDRVYGYTF

v_gene: TRBV7-2
d_gene: TRBD2
j_gene: TRBJ2-2
abundance: many
CDR3aa: CASSGLAGTGELFF

v_gene: TRBV5-1
d_gene: .
j_gene: TRBJ2-7
abundance: .
CDR3aa: CASSLAAGQPYEQYF

v_gene: TRBV5-1
d_gene: .
j_gene: TRBJ2-5
abundance: few
CDR3aa: CASSPIPQETQYF

v_gene: TRBV19
d_gene: TRBD1
j_gene: TRBJ2-7
abundance: .
CDR3aa: CASSINVPGTGVGGTYEQYF

v_gene: TRBV28
d_gene: TRBD1
j_gene: TRBJ1-5
abundance: .
CDR3aa: CASSSGGGGNQPQHF

v_gene: TRBV24-1
d_gene: TRBD1
j_gene: TRBJ1-2
abundance: .
CDR3aa: CATSGQQGGGGYTF

v_gene: TRBV20-1
d_gene: .
j_gene: TRBJ2-1
abundance: .
CDR3aa: CSAVRLGENEQFF

v_gene: TRBV18
d_gene: .
j_gene: TRBJ2-1
abundance: .
CDR3aa: CASSPSETTYNEQFF

v_gene: TRBV4-3
d_gene: .
j_gene: TRBJ1-1
abundance: .
CDR3aa: CASSQSPLWGGDTEAFF

v_gene: TRBV5-1
d_gene: TRBD1
j_gene: TRBJ1-2
abundance: few
CDR3aa: CASRPQGRDGYTF

v_gene: TRBV11-2
d_gene: .
j_gene: TRBJ2-1
abundance: .
CDR3aa: CASSPLAGRKYNEQFF

v_gene: TRBV4-3
d_gene: .
j_gene: TRBJ1-4
abundance: .
CDR3aa: CASSQGRGQTGKLFF